This T cell receptor (beta chain) was sequenced in a study of T cells after yellow fever vaccination. On the study more broadly: The SMART-Seq v4 Ultra Low Input method served to prepare the low-cell-number fractions. Study-wide points: The booster saw the reappearance of most primary-vaccination clones (nearly 98% CD4, around 90% CD8). Peaking faster, on day 5 versus 15, the secondary response was nonetheless weaker.

V trimming: 1 base; J trimming: 2 bases; junction bases outside the gene matches: 7. CDR3 length: 16 residues. Germline CDR1 reads MGHRA; CDR2 reads YSYEKL. This clonotype has a count of ten or more. The antigen is unknown. TCR cDNA was made by 5'RACE template switching, adding a universal primer site and UMIs. TCRdb passed the 5' RACE reads through MiXCR, listing each CDR3 protein once. The sample carries fewer than 400,000 distinct CDR3 sequences, roughly 10% recorded once. The genes are TRBV4-1 and TRBJ2-5, with TRBD1 identical over 7 bases. This clonotype was sampled from a man between 18 and 29 years old who received the YFV17D yellow fever vaccine. The material was CD4+ T cells sorted from PBMCs, obtained 45 days after the yellow fever booster vaccination. The CDR3 reads CASSQGLTDRQETQYF. Here the CDR3 DNA reads TGCGCCAGCAGCCAAGGCCTTACGGACAGGCAAGAGACCCAGTACTTC.